These T cell receptor beta chains were read from a single sample in a study of shared clonotypes between healthy human individuals. Sequencing used immunoSEQ multiplex PCR; TCRdb keeps in-frame clones, though not all of them. The repertoire has roughly 300,000 clones, around 70% of them found once; the top ten carry 8% to 13%. The specimen was memory CD4+ T cells sorted from blood. The receptors were gathered from a man aged 25-45 years in good health. Each CDR3 is given with its conserved first and last residue. Each record gives: D gene, clone size, J gene, V gene, CDR3 protein, CDR3 DNA. The D gene is left open where the match is weak. Expanded clones are given a class, and other clones once, few, many or no size at all.

>NA|NA|TRBJ2-1|TRBV28
CASSFPRNHQGNPSSYNEQFF
TGTGCCAGCAGTTTTCCCCGCAACCACCAGGGGAACCCGAGCTCCTACAATGAGCAGTTCTTC
>NA|NA|TRBJ2-1|TRBV5-4
CASSGSLGNEQFF
TGTGCCAGCAGCGGGAGTTTGGGCAATGAGCAGTTCTTC
>NA|NA|TRBJ2-7|TRBV11-2
CASSLEYEQYF
TGTGCCAGCAGCTTAGAGTACGAGCAGTACTTC
>NA|few|TRBJ2-1|TRBV5-5
CASSLKDNEQFF
TGTGCCAGCAGCTTGAAAGACAATGAGCAGTTCTTC
>NA|NA|TRBJ1-5|TRBV28
CASSLRSSVGSPRPQHF
TGTGCCAGCAGTTTGCGGTCGTCTGTGGGCTCGCCGCGGCCCCAGCATTTT
>TRBD2|NA|TRBJ2-2|TRBV6-4
CASSDGASGSPGELSF
TGTGCCAGCAGTGACGGAGCTAGCGGGAGCCCCGGGGAGCTGTCTTTT
>NA|NA|TRBJ2-5|TRBV6-5
CASSRQGWTQYF
TGTGCCAGCAGTCGCCAGGGTTGGACCCAGTACTTC
>TRBD1|NA|TRBJ1-1|TRBV5-4
CASRTRQGILNTEAFF
TGTGCCAGCAGAACAAGACAGGGGATATTGAACACTGAAGCTTTCTTT
>TRBD1|NA|TRBJ2-3|TRBV5-1
CASSLAPGQGGTDTQYF
TGCGCCAGCAGCTTGGCCCCGGGACAGGGTGGCACAGATACGCAGTATTTT
>TRBD2|NA|TRBJ2-1|TRBV7-2
CASMTAGAVNEQFF
TGTGCCAGTATGACAGCGGGAGCAGTCAATGAGCAGTTCTTC
>NA|NA|TRBJ2-1|TRBV19
CASSVDPDRNEQFF
TGTGCCAGTAGTGTGGATCCCGACCGCAATGAGCAGTTCTTC
>TRBD2|NA|TRBJ2-3|TRBV11-2
CASSPFGAGGTDTQYF
TGTGCCAGCAGCCCCTTCGGGGCGGGGGGCACAGATACGCAGTATTTT
>NA|NA|TRBJ1-4|TRBV9
CASSVGAGGTNEKLFF
TGTGCCAGCAGCGTAGGAGCGGGGGGAACTAATGAAAAACTGTTTTTT
>NA|NA|TRBJ2-3|TRBV6-5
CASSPLPRGTDTQYF
TGTGCCAGCAGTCCCCTCCCTCGAGGCACAGATACGCAGTATTTT
>TRBD2|many|TRBJ2-1|TRBV5-1
CASSFFSSGYNEQFF
TGCGCCAGCAGCTTTTTTTCTAGCGGTTACAATGAGCAGTTCTTC
>NA|NA|TRBJ2-3|TRBV7-2
CASSSRRSTDTQYF
TGTGCCAGCAGCTCCCGACGGAGCACAGATACGCAGTATTTT
>TRBD2|few|TRBJ2-1|TRBV2
CASKEGTTYNEQFF
TGTGCCAGCAAAGAAGGGACTACCTACAATGAGCAGTTCTTC
>NA|NA|TRBJ1-4|TRBV18
CASSPPTTAEKLFF
TGTGCCAGCTCACCACCTACGACAGCAGAAAAACTGTTTTTT
>NA|NA|TRBJ2-1|TRBV9
CASSVGTGTYNEQFF
TGTGCCAGCAGCGTAGGTACAGGGACATACAATGAGCAGTTCTTC
>NA|NA|TRBJ2-7|TRBV6-5
CASSNGNSYEQYF
TGTGCCAGCAGTAACGGGAACTCCTACGAGCAGTACTTC
>NA|NA|TRBJ1-1|TRBV28
CASSWAATEAFF
TGTGCCAGCAGTTGGGCAGCTACTGAAGCTTTCTTT
>NA|NA|TRBJ2-5|TRBV7-3
CASSPRGKGPQETQYF
TGTGCCAGCAGCCCACGAGGCAAGGGGCCCCAAGAGACCCAGTACTTC
>NA|NA|TRBJ2-5|TRBV6-1
CASSEQTGGGTQYF
TGTGCCAGCAGTGAACAGACTGGCGGTGGGACCCAGTACTTC
>TRBD1|NA|TRBJ2-4|TRBV7-8
CASSLGQAKGIQYF
TGTGCCAGCAGCCTCGGACAGGCAAAGGGCATTCAGTACTTC
>TRBD2|NA|TRBJ2-7|TRBV27
CASRPGRGDEQYF
TGTGCCAGCAGACCCGGGAGGGGGGACGAGCAGTACTTC
>NA|once|TRBJ1-5|TRBV6-1
CASSDVQPQHF
TGTGCCAGCAGTGACGTTCAGCCCCAGCATTTT
>NA|NA|TRBJ1-6|TRBV25-1
CASDRGSYNSPLHF
TGTGCCAGCGACCGGGGTTCCTATAATTCACCCCTCCACTTT
>NA|NA|TRBJ2-7|TRBV2
CASSPRYEQYF
TGTGCCAGCAGTCCCCGGTACGAGCAGTACTTC
>NA|few|TRBJ1-5|TRBV18
CASSPQGLSNQPQHF
TGTGCCAGCTCACCACAGGGGTTAAGCAATCAGCCCCAGCATTTT
>NA|many|TRBJ2-2|TRBV7-2
CASSLAGSSSTGELFF
TGTGCCAGCAGCTTAGCGGGTTCTAGTAGCACCGGGGAGCTGTTTTTT
>NA|NA|TRBJ2-7|TRBV29-1
CSVEGSRDYEQYF
TGCAGCGTTGAAGGTTCCAGGGACTACGAGCAGTACTTC
>TRBD1|NA|TRBJ2-7|TRBV7-9
CASSIGRDRIHEQYF
TGTGCCAGCAGCATTGGAAGGGACAGGATCCACGAGCAGTACTTC
>NA|NA|TRBJ2-3|TRBV6-5
CASRRTDSSTDTQYF
TGTGCCAGCAGGCGGACGGATTCAAGCACAGATACGCAGTATTTT
>NA|NA|TRBJ2-1|TRBV5-5
CASSSIADNEQFF
TGTGCCAGCAGCTCCATTGCGGACAATGAGCAGTTCTTC
>TRBD1|medium-sized|TRBJ1-1|TRBV2
CAGKGQMNTEAFF
TGTGCCGGCAAGGGACAGATGAACACTGAAGCTTTCTTT